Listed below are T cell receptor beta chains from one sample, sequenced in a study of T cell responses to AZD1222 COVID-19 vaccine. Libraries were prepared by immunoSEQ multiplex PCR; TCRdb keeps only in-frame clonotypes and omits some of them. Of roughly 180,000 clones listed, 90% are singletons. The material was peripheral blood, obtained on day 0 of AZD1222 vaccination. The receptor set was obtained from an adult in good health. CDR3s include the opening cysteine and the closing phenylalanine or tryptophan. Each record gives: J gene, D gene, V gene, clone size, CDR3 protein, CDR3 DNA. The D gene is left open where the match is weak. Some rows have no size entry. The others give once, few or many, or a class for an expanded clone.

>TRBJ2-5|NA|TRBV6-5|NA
CATRVGETQYF
TGTGCCACCAGGGTTGGAGAGACCCAGTACTTC
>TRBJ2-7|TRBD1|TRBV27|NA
CASSTGQGVHEQYF
TGTGCCAGCAGTACCGGACAGGGAGTCCACGAGCAGTACTTC
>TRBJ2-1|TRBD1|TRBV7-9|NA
CASSLGQGAGEQFF
TGTGCCAGCAGCTTAGGACAGGGGGCGGGAGAGCAGTTCTTC
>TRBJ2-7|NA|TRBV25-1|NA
CASSEGQGIFYEQYF
TGTGCCAGCAGTGAAGGGCAGGGAATTTTCTACGAGCAGTACTTC
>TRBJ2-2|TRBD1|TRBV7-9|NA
CASSLAPGQGAGELFF
TGTGCCAGCAGCTTAGCCCCGGGACAGGGTGCCGGGGAGCTGTTTTTT
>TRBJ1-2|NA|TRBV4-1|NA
CASSQDEGWEYGYTF
TGCGCCAGCAGCCAAGATGAGGGATGGGAATATGGCTACACCTTC
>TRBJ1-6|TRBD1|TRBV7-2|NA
CASSTGQGEGSPLHF
TGTGCCAGCAGCACGGGACAGGGGGAGGGCTCACCCCTCCACTTT
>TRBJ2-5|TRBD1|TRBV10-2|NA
CASSKNRGREETQYF
TGCGCCAGCAGCAAGAACAGGGGGCGCGAGGAGACCCAGTACTTC
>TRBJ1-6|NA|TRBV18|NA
CASSLSREYNSPLHF
TGTGCCAGCTCACTCTCGAGGGAGTATAATTCACCCCTCCACTTT
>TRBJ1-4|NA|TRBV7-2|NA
CASSLGSRATNEKLFF
TGTGCCAGCAGCTTAGGCAGCCGTGCAACTAATGAAAAACTGTTTTTT
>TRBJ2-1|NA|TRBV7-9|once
CASSLLGTYNEQFF
TGTGCCAGCAGCTTGTTAGGTACCTACAATGAGCAGTTCTTC
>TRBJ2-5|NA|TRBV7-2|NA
CASSPPSTGPQETQYF
TGTGCCAGCAGCCCCCCGAGTACAGGCCCCCAAGAGACCCAGTACTTC
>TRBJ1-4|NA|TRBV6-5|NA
CASREGGGEKLFF
TGTGCCAGCAGGGAGGGAGGCGGGGAAAAACTGTTTTTT
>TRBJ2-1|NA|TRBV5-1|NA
CASSSTGGSRYNEQFF
TGCGCCAGCAGCTCCACCGGTGGTAGCCGCTACAATGAGCAGTTCTTC
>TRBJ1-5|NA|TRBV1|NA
CTSSQDSGNGNQPQHF
TGCACCAGCAGCCAAGATTCCGGGAATGGCAATCAGCCCCAGCATTTT
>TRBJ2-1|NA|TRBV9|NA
CASSVDLLNEQFF
TGTGCCAGCAGCGTAGATCTCCTCAATGAGCAGTTCTTC
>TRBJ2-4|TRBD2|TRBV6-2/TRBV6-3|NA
CASSSHSGAKNIQYF
TGTGCCAGCAGTTCCCATAGCGGGGCCAAAAACATTCAGTACTTC
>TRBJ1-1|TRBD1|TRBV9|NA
CASSLGQPNTEAFF
TGTGCCAGCAGCTTGGGACAGCCGAACACTGAAGCTTTCTTT
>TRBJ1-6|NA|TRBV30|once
CAWSTGHSPLHF
TGTGCCTGGAGTACCGGACACTCACCCCTCCACTTT
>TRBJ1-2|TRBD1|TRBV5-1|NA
CASSGGGGANNYGYTF
TGCGCCAGCAGCGGGGGAGGGGGCGCAAACAACTATGGCTACACCTTC
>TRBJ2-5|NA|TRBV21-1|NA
CASSPTAIAGVAETQYF
TGTGCCAGCAGCCCTACTGCTATAGCGGGGGTTGCAGAGACCCAGTACTTC
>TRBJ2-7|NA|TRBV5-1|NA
CASSDLSRGGKYF
TGCGCCAGCAGCGACCTGTCGAGGGGTGGCAAGTACTTC
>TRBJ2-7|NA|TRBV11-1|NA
CASSLVAGSYEQYF
TGTGCCAGCAGCTTAGTGGCAGGGTCCTACGAGCAGTACTTC
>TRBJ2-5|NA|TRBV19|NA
CASSPGTEGETQYF
TGTGCCAGTAGTCCCGGGACCGAGGGAGAGACCCAGTACTTC
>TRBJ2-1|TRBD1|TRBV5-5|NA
CASRRDPGQGSNEQFF
TGTGCCAGCAGGCGTGACCCGGGACAGGGTAGCAATGAGCAGTTCTTC
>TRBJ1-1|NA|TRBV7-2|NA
CASSLTFF
TGTGCCAGCAGCTTGACTTTCTTT
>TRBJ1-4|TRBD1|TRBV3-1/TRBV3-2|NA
CASSQVTVAGGEKLFF
TGTGCCAGCAGCCAAGTAACCGTGGCAGGGGGTGAAAAACTGTTTTTT
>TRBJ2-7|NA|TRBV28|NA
CASRSLSYEQYF
TGTGCCAGCAGAAGTTTGTCCTACGAGCAGTACTTC
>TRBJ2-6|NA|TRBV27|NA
CASSYRFSGANVLTF
TGTGCCAGCAGTTATCGTTTCTCTGGGGCCAACGTCCTGACTTTC
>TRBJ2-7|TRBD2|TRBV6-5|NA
CASTSGTSGPYEQYF
TGTGCCAGCACCTCCGGGACTAGCGGACCCTACGAGCAGTACTTC
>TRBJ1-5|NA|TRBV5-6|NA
CASSWGAGNQPQHF
TGTGCCAGCAGCTGGGGGGCAGGCAATCAGCCCCAGCATTTT
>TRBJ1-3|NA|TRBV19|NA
CASSIRGRLLSGNTIYF
TGTGCCAGTAGTATAAGGGGCCGTTTACTCTCTGGAAACACCATATATTTT
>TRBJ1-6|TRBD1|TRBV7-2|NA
CASSLGGTVGSPLHF
TGTGCCAGCAGCTTAGGGGGGACAGTTGGATCACCCCTCCACTTT
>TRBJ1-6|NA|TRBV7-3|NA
CASSLQGLGSSPLHF
TGTGCCAGCAGCTTACAGGGCCTAGGTAGTTCACCCCTCCACTTT
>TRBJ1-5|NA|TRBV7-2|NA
CASSFVGQPQHF
TGTGCCAGCAGCTTTGTGGGACAGCCCCAGCATTTT
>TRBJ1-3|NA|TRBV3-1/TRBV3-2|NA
CASSHVGVGGARGNTIYF
TGTGCCAGCAGCCATGTGGGAGTAGGGGGGGCGCGTGGAAACACCATATATTTT
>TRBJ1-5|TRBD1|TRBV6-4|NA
CASSDGGQGAQPQHF
TGTGCCAGCAGTGATGGTGGACAGGGGGCTCAGCCCCAGCATTTT
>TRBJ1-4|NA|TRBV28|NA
CASSLGGQRSEKLFF
TGTGCCAGCAGTTTAGGCGGGCAGCGTTCTGAAAAACTGTTTTTT
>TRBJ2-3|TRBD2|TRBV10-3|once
CAISEFSGGSTDTQYF
TGTGCCATCAGTGAGTTTAGCGGGGGAAGCACAGATACGCAGTATTTT
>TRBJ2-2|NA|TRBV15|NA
CATSRERSGELFF
TGTGCCACCAGCAGAGAAAGATCCGGGGAGCTGTTTTTT
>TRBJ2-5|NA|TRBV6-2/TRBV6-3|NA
CASSLPGRQETQYF
TGTGCCAGCAGTCTACCGGGACGCCAGGAGACCCAGTACTTC
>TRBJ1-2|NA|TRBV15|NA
CATSDGPDYGYTF
TGTGCCACCAGCGACGGACCGGACTATGGCTACACCTTC
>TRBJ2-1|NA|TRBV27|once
CASSRGAGDYNEQFF
TGTGCCAGCAGTCGGGGGGCGGGGGACTACAATGAGCAGTTCTTC
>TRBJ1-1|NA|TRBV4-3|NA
CASSQDLQVPGTEAFF
TGCGCCAGCAGCCAAGACCTACAGGTGCCTGGGACTGAAGCTTTCTTT
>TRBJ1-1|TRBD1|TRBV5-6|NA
CASSQQGQGGTEAFF
TGTGCCAGCAGCCAACAGGGACAGGGAGGCACTGAAGCTTTCTTT
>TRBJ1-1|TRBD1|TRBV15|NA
CATSRGGTGRNTEAFF
TGTGCCACCAGCAGAGGAGGGACAGGGCGGAACACTGAAGCTTTCTTT
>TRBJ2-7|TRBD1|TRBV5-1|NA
CASSPGTGPYEQYF
TGCGCCAGCAGCCCCGGGACAGGACCCTACGAGCAGTACTTC
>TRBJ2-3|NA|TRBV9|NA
CASSVTGPGTDTQYF
TGTGCCAGCAGCGTAACTGGGCCAGGGACAGATACGCAGTATTTT
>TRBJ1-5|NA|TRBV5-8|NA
CASSLGQNQPQHF
TGTGCCAGCAGCTTGGGACAGAATCAGCCCCAGCATTTT
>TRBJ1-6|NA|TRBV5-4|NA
CASSLIQPNSPLHF
TGTGCCAGCAGCTTGATACAGCCTAATTCACCCCTCCACTTT
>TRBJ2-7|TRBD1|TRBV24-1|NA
CATSDSSTGVQYF
TGTGCCACCAGTGACTCCTCGACAGGGGTGCAGTACTTC
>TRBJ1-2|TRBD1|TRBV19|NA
CASSLPTGATGYTF
TGTGCCAGTAGTCTTCCAACAGGGGCGACTGGCTACACCTTC
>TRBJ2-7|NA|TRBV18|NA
CASSPGTHYEQYF
TGTGCCAGCTCACCAGGGACCCACTACGAGCAGTACTTC